These 16 T cell receptor beta chains originate from one sample sequenced in a study of T cell repertoires in cytomegalovirus infection. MiXCR, applied by TCRdb to the reads, yields one record per CDR3 protein. Among about 440,000 distinct CDR3 sequences listed, 31% were seen once. The sample comprised PBMCs. The origin of the receptors is a human donor in good health (CMV status not recorded). Some clones in this sample may be carry-over from other donors' samples.

The chain combines TRBV2 with TRBJ2-7; 8 bases match TRBD1. Looked up from germline, CDR1 is SNHLY and CDR2 is FYNNEI. The junction had 5 bases not matched to a gene; V was cut back by 7 bases and J by 0 bases. This CDR3 is built from 14 residues. CDR3 protein: CASTRTGTSYEQYF. In DNA, the CDR3 is TGTGCCAGCACCCGGACAGGGACCTCCTACGAGCAGTACTTC.

On this clonotype itself: A read error may be the cause here, since a much bigger clone is one base away. The CDR3 does not close with the conserved phenylalanine or tryptophan, likely indicating a read error. The rearrangement joins TRBV12-3 or TRBV12-4 to TRBJ2-7; D tentatively fits TRBD1 or TRBD2 (5 bases each). The CDR3 consists of 13 residues. Trimming pared 8 bases from V and 5 bases from J, leaving 16 bases between. The chain's CDR3 is CASRGSEPNEQYL. CDR3 nucleotide sequence: TGTGCCAGCCGGGGCAGCGAGCCTAACGAGCAGTACTTA.

The table lists this clonotype with a few counts. V gene TRBV10-3 combines with J gene TRBJ2-7; the D gene could be TRBD1 or TRBD2 (5 bases each). Looked up from germline, CDR1 is ENHRY and CDR2 is SYGVKD. Trimming stripped 4 bases from V and 4 bases from J, with 14 bases between. CDR3 size: 14 residues. CDR3 sequence (DNA): TGTGCCATCAGTGTGTATGGGACGGGGTACGAGCAGTACTTC. Encoded protein: CAISVYGTGYEQYF.

J is TRBJ1-6 and V is TRBV6-6; D remains unclear. Germline CDR1 reads MNHNY; CDR2 reads SVGAGI (reference sequence). The ends were cut back, 4 bases at V and 5 bases at J, with 18 bases in the middle. The CDR3 extends over 17 amino acids. The CDR3 reads CASSLTSPDFNNSPLHF. For the CDR3, the DNA is TGTGCCAGCAGTTTAACGAGCCCCGACTTCAATAATTCACCCCTCCACTTT.

This clonotype was seen a handful of times. The chain employs TRBV6-5 and TRBJ2-7; 9 bases are shared with TRBD1. CDR1 and CDR2 (germline): MNHEY, SVGAGI. The CDR3 runs to 14 residues. Losses at the gene ends were 5 bases for V and 5 bases for J; bases not matched to a gene: 7. The CDR3 bases are TGTGCCAGCAGTATCGGGACAGGGAGACACGAGCAGTACTTC. Its protein product is CASSIGTGRHEQYF.

This clonotype was observed many times. The chain uses TRBV7-8 and TRBJ2-7; unclear D gene. Per the germline V gene, CDR1 is SGHVS and CDR2 is FQNEAQ. CDR3 length: 15 amino acids. The V and J ends lost 2 bases and 5 bases respectively, with 16 bases between them. The CDR3 nucleotides are TGTGCCAGCAGCTTAAGGCTCACCCTATCCGACGAGCAGTACTTC. It yields the protein CASSLRLTLSDEQYF.

This clonotype was counted many times. The rearrangement uses TRBV7-6 and TRBJ2-1; D remains ambiguous. Germline V gene data show CDR1 as SGHVS and CDR2 as FNYEAQ. This CDR3 contains 14 residues. V lost 5 bases and J lost 3, with 11 bases in between. In DNA form, the CDR3 reads TGTGCCAGCAGCGAACAGAGAAACTACAATGAGCAGTTCTTC. This encodes CASSEQRNYNEQFF.

There are many counts of this clonotype. The gene calls are TRBV7-2 and TRBJ2-2; unclear D gene. Trimming cost V 2 bases and J 6 bases, with 10 bases left between them. The germline V gene has CDR1 SGHTA and CDR2 FQGNSA. CDR3 length: 14 amino acids. The CDR3 DNA sequence: TGTGCCAGCAGCTTATCAACGCCGGCCGGGGAGCTGTTTTTT. Protein product: CASSLSTPAGELFF.

In its sample, this clonotype was seen a few times. V and J are TRBV7-6 and TRBJ1-4; D not certain. Germline V CDR1 and CDR2: SGHVS, FNYEAQ. There are 12 residues in the CDR3. V was pared by 3 bases and J by 3 bases, with 2 bases between. The CDR3 DNA reads as TGTGCCAGCAGCTTCTCTAATGAAAAACTGTTTTTT. Translating it yields CASSFSNEKLFF.

The rearrangement links TRBV28 to TRBJ2-5, with TRBD1 identical over 8 bases. This CDR3 comprises 15 residues. The junction had 7 bases not matched to a gene; V was cut back by 4 bases and J by 3 bases. In germline, CDR1 is MDHEN, CDR2 SYDVKM. This chain's CDR3 is CASSSPTGAKETQYF. The DNA of the CDR3 is TGTGCCAGCAGTTCCCCGACAGGGGCTAAAGAGACCCAGTACTTC.

This clonotype was seen only a few times. V is TRBV20-1 and J is TRBJ1-5; possible D gene TRBD1, 5 bases. With 2 bases removed from V and 2 bases from J, the gap between germline ends came to 16 bases. From germline, CDR1 is DFQATT and CDR2 SNEGSKA (reference sequence). There are 16 residues in the CDR3. The CDR3 is CSARFGRRVGNQPQHF. DNA for the CDR3: TGCAGTGCTAGATTTGGACGCAGGGTAGGCAATCAGCCCCAGCATTTT.

The gene calls are TRBV6-1 and TRBJ2-1; D not resolved. V lost 5 bases to trimming and J lost 8 bases, with 16 bases between them. Germline V gene sequence: CDR1 MNHNS, CDR2 SASEGT. The CDR3 has 14 amino acids. CDR3 coding DNA: TGTGCCAGCAGTTTTAGGGTTGTTGGGGATGAGCAGTTCTTC. Encoded protein: CASSFRVVGDEQFF.

In its sample, this clonotype was seen a few times. The rearrangement links TRBV14 to TRBJ1-2; D gene unclear. Germline CDR1 and CDR2: SGHDN and FVKESK. The CDR3 is 14 amino acids. Trimming shortened V by 4 bases and J by 3 bases, and 12 bases separated the two germline ends. As DNA, the CDR3 is TGTGCCAGCAGCCCGACTGTTAACCACTATGGCTACACCTTC. It encodes CASSPTVNHYGYTF. The full variable domain, rest sourced from reference TRBV14 and TRBJ1-2, is EAGVTQFPSHSVIEKGQTVTLRCDPISGHDNLYWYRRVMGKEIKFLLHFVKESKQDESGMPNNRFLAERTGGTYSTLKVQPAELEDSGVYFCASSPTVNHYGYTFGSGTRLTVV.

This clonotype appeared many times. The genes are TRBV12-3 or TRBV12-4 and TRBJ1-5; D remains unclear. V was clipped by 4 bases and J by 3 bases, with 4 bases between them. CDR3 length equals 12 residues. The CDR3 DNA sequence: TGTGCCAGCAGTTCAGCCAATCAGCCCCAGCATTTT. Its protein is CASSSANQPQHF.

This clonotype turned up a few times. This rearrangement joins TRBV4-3 to TRBJ2-5; 8 bases fit TRBD2. J lost 3 bases, V lost 1 base, and 4 bases had no gene match. The length of the CDR3 is 15 residues. Germline loops: CDR1 LGHNA, CDR2 YSLEER. As DNA, the CDR3 is TGCGCCAGCAGCCAAGGGAGTAGCGGGAAAGAGACCCAGTACTTC. Protein product: CASSQGSSGKETQYF.

This clonotype was seen a handful of times. The rearrangement uses TRBV13 and TRBJ2-3; 12 nucleotides match TRBD2. The CDR3 runs 17 residues. The V segment lost 8 bases and the J segment 1 base; nucleotides outside the gene matches: 10. The germline CDR1 and CDR2 sequences are PRHDT and FYEKMQ (reference sequence). Written as DNA, the CDR3 is TGTGCCAGCGCAGGGACTAGCGGGTTTCTGGGCACAGATACGCAGTATTTT. It translates to CASAGTSGFLGTDTQYF.